One and the same sample provided the 10 T cell receptor beta chains below, sequenced in a study of read filtering for tumor transcriptome and immune sequencing. This library used about 360 ng RNA and molecular barcoded adaptors spanning alpha/delta and beta/gamma chains. A single record per CDR3 protein comes from TCRdb applying MiXCR to the reads. Of about 45,000 distinct CDR3 sequences listed, about a fifth are singletons. Sample: a population of CD138-negative cells sorted from bone marrow. These receptors all come from a donor aged 40 or older with multiple myeloma.

Comments on this clonotype: This may come from a read error, since a much larger clone is one base off. The genes are TRBV5-1 and TRBJ2-7; TRBD1 aligns across 8 bases. CDR3 length equals 14 residues. Germline lookup yields CDR1 SGHRS and CDR2 YFSETQ. Losses at the gene ends were 3 bases for V and 3 bases for J; bases not matched to a gene: 5. CDR3 sequence: CASSSGTGFYEQYF. CDR3 DNA: TGCGCCAGCAGCTCGGGGACAGGTTTCTACGAGCAGTACTTC. Together with reference TRBV5-1 and TRBJ2-7, the CDR3 gives the full variable domain: KAGVTQTPRYLIKTRGQQVTLSCSPISGHRSVSWYQQTPGQGLQFLFEYFSETQRNKGNFPGRFSGRQFSNSRSEMNVSTLELGDSALYLCASSSGTGFYEQYFGPGTRLTVT.

This clonotype was counted many times. The V and J genes are TRBV13 and TRBJ2-3; D is uncertain. CDR1 and CDR2 (germline): PRHDT, FYEKMQ (reference sequence). Trimming took off 2 bases at V and 6 bases at J, with 9 bases between the two ends. This CDR3 is 13 amino acids long. CDR3 sequence: CASSLYRVDTQYF. As DNA, the CDR3 is TGTGCCAGCAGCTTATATCGAGTCGATACGCAGTATTTT.

With regard to this clonotype: A junction end diverges from the germline sequence, so it may reflect a read error. The chain is built from TRBV6-5 and TRBJ2-3; the D is unclear. The CDR3 runs 13 residues. Germline values: CDR1 MNHEY, CDR2 SVGAGI. Here the CDR3 reads CASSYSRQDTQYF. The DNA for the CDR3 is TGCGCCAGCAGTTACTCGCGGCAGGATACGCAGTATTTT.

This clonotype was observed at least ten times. CDR3 protein: CASSLGQPSYEQYF. The CDR3 coding sequence is TGTGCCAGCAGCTTAGGACAGCCCTCCTACGAGCAGTACTTC. The V call is TRBV7-8, the J call TRBJ2-7; maybe TRBD1 (5 bases). The CDR3 is made up of 14 amino acids. Trimming cost V 1 base and J 0 bases, with 7 bases left between them. Germline lookup yields CDR1 SGHVS and CDR2 FQNEAQ.

A few counts support this clonotype. The chain couples TRBV6-1 to TRBJ1-2; D is unclear. This CDR3 comprises 13 residues. CDR1 is MNHNS, CDR2 SASEGT, per germline. The V gene lost 2 bases and the J gene lost 4 bases, with 8 bases spanning the gap. The CDR3 spells CASSELFGYGYTF. Here the CDR3 DNA reads TGTGCCAGCAGTGAATTATTTGGCTATGGCTACACCTTC.

This clonotype was seen at least ten times. The rearrangement links TRBV5-1 to TRBJ2-5; weak D call: TRBD2 (5 bases). CDR3 length: 13 amino acids. Germline V gene lookup returns CDR1 SGHRS and CDR2 YFSETQ. Trimming stripped 7 bases from V and 7 bases from J, with 17 bases between. The CDR3 sequence is CASRTERRGTQYF. The CDR3 DNA reads as TGCGCCAGCCGAACGGAGCGGAGAGGGACCCAGTACTTC.

This clonotype has a count of ten or more. J is TRBJ2-7 and V is TRBV30; possible D gene TRBD1, 6 bases. CDR3 length: 13 residues. V lost 2 bases to trimming and J lost 1 base, with 9 bases between them. Germline assignment: CDR1 GTSNPN and CDR2 SVGIG (reference sequence). This chain's CDR3 is CAWSRGQSYEQYF. CDR3 coding DNA: TGTGCCTGGAGTCGAGGACAGTCCTACGAGCAGTACTTC.

As to this clonotype: A read error is the likely source, as a far larger clone sits one nucleotide away. The CDR3 DNA reads as TGTGCCAGCAGTTCCAATGCAGGGGATGATGAGCAGTACTTC. This codes for CASSSNAGDDEQYF. V and J are TRBV28 and TRBJ2-7; D might be TRBD1 (6 bases). The CDR3 consists of 14 residues. Germline V gene data show CDR1 as MDHEN and CDR2 as SYDVKM. V was clipped by 4 bases and J by 7 bases, with 17 bases between them.

This clonotype has ten or more counts. This chain joins TRBV28 and TRBJ1-4, with D tentatively TRBD1 (6 bases). The CDR3 spans 12 residues. Looked up from germline, CDR1 is MDHEN and CDR2 is SYDVKM. V lost 11 bases to trimming and J lost 7 bases, with 14 bases between them. CDR3 DNA: TGTGCCGCTGAGGGGGTTAGTGAAAAACTGTTTTTT. Protein product: CAAEGVSEKLFF.

This clonotype appeared many times. This chain joins TRBV19 and TRBJ2-1; possible D gene TRBD1, 6 bases. The V gene's germline CDR1 is LNHDA and CDR2 SQIVND (reference sequence). V was cut by 4 bases and J by 5 bases, with 15 bases left in between. This CDR3 is 15 amino acids long. The CDR3 sequence is CASSSLGALDNEQFF. In nucleotides, the CDR3 is TGTGCCAGTAGTAGCCTGGGGGCTCTTGACAATGAGCAGTTCTTC.